This T cell receptor (beta chain) was recorded in a study of T cells in Graves' hyperthyroidism and ophthalmopathy. This clonotype has a count of ten or more. Researchers took RNA transcripts and amplified the TCR beta CDR3 regions from them. HTBI primers were the set used in a first-round RT-PCR of the TCR CDR3. TCRdb re-derived calls from the multiplex PCR reads in MiXCR, one entry per CDR3 protein. This sample has hundreds of thousands of distinct CDR3 sequences, with about 20% found just once. The CDR3 spans 14 residues. V was clipped by 4 bases and J by 4 bases; unmatched bases: 4. Per germline, CDR1 SGHTA and CDR2 FQGNSA.

The chain joins TRBV7-2 to TRBJ2-1; TRBD2 aligns across 7 bases. Input material: blood. The sequence derives from a man aged 25-45 years with Graves' ophthalmopathy. This chain's CDR3 is CASSSSGAYNEQFF. CDR3 coding DNA: TGTGCCAGCAGCTCTAGCGGAGCGTACAATGAGCAGTTCTTC.